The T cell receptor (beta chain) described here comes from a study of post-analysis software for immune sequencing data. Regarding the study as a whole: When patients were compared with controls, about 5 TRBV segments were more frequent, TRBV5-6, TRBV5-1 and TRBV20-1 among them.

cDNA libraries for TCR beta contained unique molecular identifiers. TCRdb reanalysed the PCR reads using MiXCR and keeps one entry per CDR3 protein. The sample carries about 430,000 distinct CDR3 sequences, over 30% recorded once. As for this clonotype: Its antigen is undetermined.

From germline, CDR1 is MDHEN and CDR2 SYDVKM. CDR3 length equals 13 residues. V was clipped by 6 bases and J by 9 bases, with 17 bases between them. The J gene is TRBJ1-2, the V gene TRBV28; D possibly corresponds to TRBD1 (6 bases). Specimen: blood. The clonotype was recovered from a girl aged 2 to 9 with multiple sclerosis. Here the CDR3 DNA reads TGTGCCAGCAGCCTAAGGGGGTTAATCAGCTACACCTTC. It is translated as CASSLRGLISYTF.